The clone carrying this T cell receptor beta chain has at least ten counts. Its antigen is unidentified. This CDR3 region has 14 residues. The V end lost 6 bases, the J end lost 6 bases, and 16 bases lay between the germline ends. CDR1 is WSHSY and CDR2 is SAAADI in the germline V gene. This record belongs to a study of T cells after yellow fever vaccination. Study context: The fractions with low cell numbers were processed using SMART-Seq v4 Ultra Low Input. Study results and caveats: Once the booster was given, most primary-vaccination clones reappeared, at approximately 97% for CD4 and roughly 90% for CD8. Contamination of FACS-sorted repertoires by abundant clonotypes from the bulk population could occur.

A universal primer site and UMIs were added as TCR cDNA was made by 5'RACE template switching. TCRdb used MiXCR to reprocess the 5' RACE reads, holding one entry per CDR3 protein. This sample has about 63,000 distinct CDR3 sequences, with 6.5% to 9% found just once. The chain is built from TRBV10-2 and TRBJ2-3; weak D call: TRBD2 (5 bases). The specimen was CD8+ T cells sorted from PBMCs, collected 15 days after the yellow fever booster vaccination. The receptor was isolated from a man aged 30-40 years who received the YFV17D yellow fever vaccine. The CDR3 is CASRSTTLADTQYF. The CDR3 bases are TGCGCCAGCAGATCGACTACCCTCGCGGATACGCAGTATTTT.